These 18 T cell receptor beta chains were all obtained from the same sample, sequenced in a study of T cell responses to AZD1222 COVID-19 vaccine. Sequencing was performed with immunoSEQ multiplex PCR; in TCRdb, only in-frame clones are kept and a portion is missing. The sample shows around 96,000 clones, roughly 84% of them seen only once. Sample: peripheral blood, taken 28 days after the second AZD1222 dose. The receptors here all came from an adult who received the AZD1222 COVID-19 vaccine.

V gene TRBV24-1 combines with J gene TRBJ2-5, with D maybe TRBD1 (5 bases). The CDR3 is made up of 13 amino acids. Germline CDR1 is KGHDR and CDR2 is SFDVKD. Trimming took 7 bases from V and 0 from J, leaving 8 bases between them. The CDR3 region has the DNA TGTGCCACCAGGGACACCAACCAAGAGACCCAGTACTTC. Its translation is CATRDTNQETQYF.

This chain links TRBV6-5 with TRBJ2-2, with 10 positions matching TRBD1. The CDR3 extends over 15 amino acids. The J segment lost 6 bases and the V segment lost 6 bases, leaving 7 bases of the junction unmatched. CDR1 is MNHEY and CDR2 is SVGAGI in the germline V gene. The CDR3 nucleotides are TGTGCCAGCAGGACAGGGGGCGTCGGGGCCGGGGAGCTGTTTTTT. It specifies CASRTGGVGAGELFF.

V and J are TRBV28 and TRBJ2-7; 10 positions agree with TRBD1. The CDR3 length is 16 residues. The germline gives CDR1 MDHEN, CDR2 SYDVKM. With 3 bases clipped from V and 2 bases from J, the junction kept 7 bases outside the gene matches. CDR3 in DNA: TGTGCCAGCAGTTTGCTGCCGGGACAGGGGCCCTACGAGCAGTACTTC. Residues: CASSLLPGQGPYEQYF.

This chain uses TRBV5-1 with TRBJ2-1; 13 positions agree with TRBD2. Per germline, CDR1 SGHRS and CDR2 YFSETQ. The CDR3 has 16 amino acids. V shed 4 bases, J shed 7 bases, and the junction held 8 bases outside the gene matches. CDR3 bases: TGCGCCAGCAGCAACGAACTAGCGGGGGGGCTGAATGAGCAGTTCTTC. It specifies CASSNELAGGLNEQFF.

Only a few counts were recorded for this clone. The CDR3 sequence is CTSSHGESSYEQYF. CDR3 sequence (DNA): TGCACCAGCAGCCATGGGGAGAGCTCCTACGAGCAGTACTTC. The chain has TRBV1 and TRBJ2-7; no DNA check was done on the table's D call, TRBD2. TRBV1 counts as a pseudogene. The CDR3 consists of 14 residues.

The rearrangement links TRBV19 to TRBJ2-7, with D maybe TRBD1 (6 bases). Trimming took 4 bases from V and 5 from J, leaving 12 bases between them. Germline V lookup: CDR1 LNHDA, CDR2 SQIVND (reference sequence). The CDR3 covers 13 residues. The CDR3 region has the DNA TGTGCCAGTAGTAAGGGGGTCGTCCACGAGCAGTACTTC. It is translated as CASSKGVVHEQYF.

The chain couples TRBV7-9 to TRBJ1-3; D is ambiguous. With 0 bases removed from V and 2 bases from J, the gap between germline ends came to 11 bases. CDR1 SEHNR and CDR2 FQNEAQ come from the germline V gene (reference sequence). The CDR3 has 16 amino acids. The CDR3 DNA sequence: TGTGCCAGCAGCTTAGCTGAGTTTTTTACTGGAAACACCATATATTTT. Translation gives CASSLAEFFTGNTIYF. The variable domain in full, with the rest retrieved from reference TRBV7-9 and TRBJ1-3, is DTGVSQNPRHKITKRGQNVTFRCDPISEHNRLYWYRQTLGQGPEFLTYFQNEAQLEKSRLLSDRFSAERPKGSFSTLEIQRTEQGDSAMYLCASSLAEFFTGNTIYFGEGSWLTVV.

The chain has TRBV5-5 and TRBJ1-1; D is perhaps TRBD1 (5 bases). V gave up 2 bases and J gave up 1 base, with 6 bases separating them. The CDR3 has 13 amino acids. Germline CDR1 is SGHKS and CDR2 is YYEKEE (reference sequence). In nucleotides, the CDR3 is TGTGCCAGCAGCTTAGGGACGAACACTGAAGCTTTCTTT. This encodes CASSLGTNTEAFF.

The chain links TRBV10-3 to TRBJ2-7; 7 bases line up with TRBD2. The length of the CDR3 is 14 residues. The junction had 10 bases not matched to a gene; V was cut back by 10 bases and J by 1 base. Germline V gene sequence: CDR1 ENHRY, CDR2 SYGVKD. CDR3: CATLTGTNSYEQYF. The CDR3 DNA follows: TGTGCCACCCTGACCGGGACTAATTCCTACGAGCAGTACTTC.

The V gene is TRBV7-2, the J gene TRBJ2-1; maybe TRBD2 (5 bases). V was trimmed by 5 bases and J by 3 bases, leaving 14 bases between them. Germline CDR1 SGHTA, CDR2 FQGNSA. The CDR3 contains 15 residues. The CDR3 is CASSPPPSHYNEQFF. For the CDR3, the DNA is TGTGCCAGCAGCCCCCCCCCTAGCCACTACAATGAGCAGTTCTTC.

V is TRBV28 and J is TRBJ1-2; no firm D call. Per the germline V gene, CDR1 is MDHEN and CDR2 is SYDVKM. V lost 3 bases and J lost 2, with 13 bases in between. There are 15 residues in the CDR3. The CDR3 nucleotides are TGTGCCAGCAGTTTTAACGGGCCAGTCAACTATGGCTACACCTTC. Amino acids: CASSFNGPVNYGYTF.

CDR3 loop: CASSPVTTSGTSTDTQYF. The CDR3 DNA follows: TGTGCCAGCTCACCCGTTACGACTAGCGGGACTAGCACAGATACGCAGTATTTT. J is TRBJ2-3 and V is TRBV18, with TRBD2 identical over 11 bases. CDR1 and CDR2 from the germline V gene are KGHSH and LQKENI. The CDR3 totals 18 residues. Trimming took 3 bases from V and 0 from J; bases not matched to a gene: 8.

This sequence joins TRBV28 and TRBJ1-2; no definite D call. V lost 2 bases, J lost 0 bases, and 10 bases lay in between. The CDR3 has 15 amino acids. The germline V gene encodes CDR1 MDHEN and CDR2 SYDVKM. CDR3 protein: CASSLTYTANYGYTF. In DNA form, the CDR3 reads TGTGCCAGCAGTTTAACGTACACCGCTAACTATGGCTACACCTTC.

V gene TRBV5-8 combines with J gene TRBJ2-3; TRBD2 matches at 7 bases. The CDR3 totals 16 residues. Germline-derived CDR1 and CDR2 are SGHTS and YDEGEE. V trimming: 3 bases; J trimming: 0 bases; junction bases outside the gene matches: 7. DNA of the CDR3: TGTGCCAGCAGCTCGCGTAGCGGGTATAGCACAGATACGCAGTATTTT. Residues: CASSSRSGYSTDTQYF.

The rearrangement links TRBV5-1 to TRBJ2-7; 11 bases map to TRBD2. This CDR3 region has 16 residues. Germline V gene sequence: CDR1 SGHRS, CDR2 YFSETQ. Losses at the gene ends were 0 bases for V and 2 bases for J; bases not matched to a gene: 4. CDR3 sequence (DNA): TGCGCCAGCAGCTTGGTTACTAGCGGGGGTACCTACGAGCAGTACTTC. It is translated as CASSLVTSGGTYEQYF.

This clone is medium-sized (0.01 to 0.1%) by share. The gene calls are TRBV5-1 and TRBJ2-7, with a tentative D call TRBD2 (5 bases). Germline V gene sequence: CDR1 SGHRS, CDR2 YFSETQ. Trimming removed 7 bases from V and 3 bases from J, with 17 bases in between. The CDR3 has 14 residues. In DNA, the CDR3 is TGCGCCAGCCCCGGGAACCCCCACGTCTACGAGCAGTACTTC. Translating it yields CASPGNPHVYEQYF.

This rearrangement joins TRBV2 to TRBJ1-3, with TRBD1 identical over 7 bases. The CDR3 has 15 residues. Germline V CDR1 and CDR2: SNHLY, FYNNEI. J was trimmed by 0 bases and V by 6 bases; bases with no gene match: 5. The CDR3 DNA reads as TGTGCCAGCAGGGGACAGTTGCTCTCTGGAAACACCATATATTTT. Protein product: CASRGQLLSGNTIYF.

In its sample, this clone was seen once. The DNA for the CDR3 is TGTGCCAGCTCACCAGGACAGGGGGGGGCTACTAGCAATCAGCCCCAGCATTTT. Its translation: CASSPGQGGATSNQPQHF. The chain uses TRBV18 and TRBJ1-5; 10 nucleotides align to TRBD1. The CDR3 has 18 amino acids. CDR1 is KGHSH, CDR2 LQKENI, per germline. The V and J ends lost 2 bases and 0 bases, in that order; junction bases with no gene match: 7.